These 7 T cell receptor beta chains originate from one sample sequenced in a study of Ad26.COV2.S vaccination and SARS-CoV-2 variants. Treatment described: about 20 received Ad26.COV2.S at low or high dose, single or two shots; 5 received placebo; per-sample allocation not given. Samples were taken on day 63 after the first vaccine or placebo injection. Sequenced by immunoSEQ multiplex PCR; TCRdb stores in-frame clones only, minus some. The table shows around 420,000 clones, with approximately 88% occurring only once. Sequenced material: peripheral blood, taken in a trial of Ad26.COV2.S vaccine versus placebo. These receptor sequences come from a person between 18 and 60 years old who received the Ad26.COV2.S COVID-19 vaccine or a placebo.

The V call is TRBV7-2, the J call TRBJ1-1; D not certain. In germline, CDR1 is SGHTA, CDR2 FQGNSA. The CDR3 runs 14 residues. Trimming cost V 6 bases and J 0 bases, with 11 bases left between them. The CDR3 spells CASRKYEMNTEAFF. For the CDR3, the DNA is TGTGCCAGCAGAAAATACGAGATGAACACTGAAGCTTTCTTT. The entire variable domain, with the rest obtained from reference TRBV7-2 and TRBJ1-1, is as follows: GAGVSQSPSNKVTEKGKDVELRCDPISGHTALYWYRQSLGQGLEFLIYFQGNSAPDKSGLPSDRFSAERTGGSVSTLTIQRTQQEDSAVYLCASRKYEMNTEAFFGQGTRLTVV.

CDR3 bases: TGTGCCAGCAGCTTAGAGGCAGGGTATAGCAATCAGCCCCAGCATTTT. Translation gives CASSLEAGYSNQPQHF. This chain uses TRBV11-2 with TRBJ1-5, with TRBD1 as a possible D gene (5 bases). V was clipped by 0 bases and J by 0 bases, with 9 bases between them. This CDR3 is built from 16 residues. CDR1 is SGHAT and CDR2 is FQNNGV in the germline V gene.

The V and J genes are TRBV29-1 and TRBJ1-2; D not certain. V lost 6 bases and J 4 bases, leaving 15 bases between the germline ends. CDR1 is SQVTM, CDR2 ANQGSEA, per germline. The CDR3 has 13 residues. The CDR3 nucleotides are TGCAGCGTGGGCCCTAGGGTCGGCTATGGCTACACCTTC. This gives the protein CSVGPRVGYGYTF. Filled out from reference TRBV29-1 and TRBJ1-2, the complete variable domain reads SAVISQKPSRDICQRGTSLTIQCQVDSQVTMMFWYRQQPGQSLTLIATANQGSEATYESGFVIDKFPISRPNLTFSTLTVSNMSPEDSSIYLCSVGPRVGYGYTFGSGTRLTVV.

Concerning this clone: Other nucleotide sequences in the sample specify the same CDR3. This chain uses TRBV28 with TRBJ1-6; D remains ambiguous. Per the germline V gene, CDR1 is MDHEN and CDR2 is SYDVKM. Trimming removed 3 bases at V and 7 bases at J, with 4 bases between. The CDR3 runs 12 residues. The CDR3 nucleotides are TGTGCCAGCAGTTTTTCAAATTCACCCCTCCACTTT. Translating it yields CASSFSNSPLHF.

The CDR3 DNA reads TGTGCCAGCAGCTATGAGACGACCGGGGAGCTGTTTTTT. Protein product: CASSYETTGELFF. V usage is TRBV11-2 and J usage is TRBJ2-2; D is unresolved. The CDR3 contains 13 residues. Trimming took 4 bases from V and 5 from J, leaving 8 bases between them. From germline, CDR1 is SGHAT and CDR2 FQNNGV. Full variable domain (rest looked up from reference TRBV11-2 and TRBJ2-2): EAGVAQSPRYKIIEKRQSVAFWCNPISGHATLYWYQQILGQGPKLLIQFQNNGVVDDSQLPKDRFSAERLKGVDSTLKIQPAKLEDSAVYLCASSYETTGELFFGEGSRLTVL.

The chain links TRBV6-5 to TRBJ2-1, with 11 bases matching TRBD1. Germline CDR1 is MNHEY and CDR2 is SVGAGI. This CDR3 is 15 amino acids long. Germline trimming cut 6 bases from V and 2 bases from J; bases unmatched to any gene: 3. Here the CDR3 DNA reads TGTGCCAGCAGAAGGACAGGGGGCGCCTACAATGAGCAGTTCTTC. Its translation: CASRRTGGAYNEQFF.

The chain recombines TRBV7-6 with TRBJ2-7; 9 positions match TRBD1. In germline, CDR1 is SGHVS, CDR2 FNYEAQ. The CDR3 has 14 residues. Trimming cost V 5 bases and J 1 base; bases outside gene matches: 3. The CDR3 reads CASSVGQGSYEQYF. For the CDR3, the DNA is TGTGCCAGCAGCGTTGGACAGGGGTCCTACGAGCAGTACTTC.